This TCR beta chain was found in a study of blood T cell repertoires in COVID-19. Turning to the study itself: PBMCs, B-cell-depleted T cells, or T cells provided the cDNA or gDNA that made up the material.

Sequencing was performed with immunoSEQ multiplex PCR; in TCRdb, only in-frame clones are kept and a portion is missing. The sample has some 67,000 clones, more than 75% seen once. The germline CDR1 and CDR2 sequences are MNHEY and SVGAGI. The CDR3 loop spans 15 amino acids. The ends lost 6 bases at V and 2 bases at J; junction bases unmatched: 4. The V and J genes are TRBV6-5 and TRBJ1-6; 7 bases align to TRBD1. Sequencing was carried out using peripheral blood. This TCR derives from a woman aged 55 to 70 with acute or convalescent COVID-19. Here the CDR3 reads CASRTGRTYNSPLHF. CDR3 in DNA: TGTGCCAGCAGGACAGGGAGAACCTATAATTCACCCCTCCACTTT.